The present entry profiles one T cell receptor beta chain with its context. Generated by immunoSEQ multiplex PCR, the TCRdb table keeps only in-frame clones and is missing some. The sample yields some 93,000 clones, around nine tenths seen once. These data belong to a study of PD-1 blockade in classical Hodgkin lymphoma. The germline V gene encodes CDR1 LNHNV and CDR2 YYDKDF (reference sequence). The CDR3 totals 18 residues. The V gene lost 3 bases and the J gene lost 0 bases, with 21 bases spanning the gap. All patients experienced relapse after autologous stem cell transplantation, and brentuximab vedotin exposure was variable.

Material: peripheral blood mononuclear cells (PBMCs), obtained at baseline. The rearrangement joins TRBV15 to TRBJ2-7; D tentatively reads TRBD1 or TRBD2 (5 bases each). The TCR sequence derives from a human donor with classical Hodgkin lymphoma. CDR3 nucleotides: TGTGCCACCAGCAGGGTCGTGGGGGTACACAGTAGCTCCTACGAGCAGTACTTC. Amino acids: CATSRVVGVHSSSYEQYF. The full variable domain, completed using reference TRBV15 and TRBJ2-7, is DAMVIQNPRYQVTQFGKPVTLSCSQTLNHNVMYWYQQKSSQAPKLLFHYYDKDFNNEADTPDNFQSRRPNTSFCFLDIRSPGLGDTAMYLCATSRVVGVHSSSYEQYFGPGTRLTVT.